The clone carrying this T cell receptor beta chain occurred a few times. The CDR3 length is 15 residues. V lost 6 bases, J lost 3 bases, and 17 bases lay in between. This entry comes from a study of T cells after yellow fever vaccination. Overall study context: Fractions with few cells were prepared using SMART-Seq v4 Ultra Low Input. Study-wide results and caveats: The presence of abundant clonotypes contaminating from the bulk population was possible in FACS-sorted repertoires. At under 98% for CD4 and about 88% for CD8, most primary-vaccination clones showed up again after the booster.

TCRdb reprocessed the 5' RACE reads with MiXCR, giving one entry per CDR3 protein. The profile shows around 40,000 distinct CDR3 sequences, roughly 7% of them singletons. J is TRBJ2-5 and V is TRBV12-3 or TRBV12-4; TRBD1 is a possible D gene (6 bases). Sequenced material: CD8+ T cells not binding an NS4B(214-222) dextramer, sorted from PBMCs, taken 45 days after the yellow fever booster vaccination. This TCR was sampled from a man aged 30 to 39 who received the YFV17D yellow fever vaccine. The CDR3 DNA sequence: TGTGCCAGCAGGGCTACCGGGACATCAAAAGAGACCCAGTACTTC. Translating gives CASRATGTSKETQYF.